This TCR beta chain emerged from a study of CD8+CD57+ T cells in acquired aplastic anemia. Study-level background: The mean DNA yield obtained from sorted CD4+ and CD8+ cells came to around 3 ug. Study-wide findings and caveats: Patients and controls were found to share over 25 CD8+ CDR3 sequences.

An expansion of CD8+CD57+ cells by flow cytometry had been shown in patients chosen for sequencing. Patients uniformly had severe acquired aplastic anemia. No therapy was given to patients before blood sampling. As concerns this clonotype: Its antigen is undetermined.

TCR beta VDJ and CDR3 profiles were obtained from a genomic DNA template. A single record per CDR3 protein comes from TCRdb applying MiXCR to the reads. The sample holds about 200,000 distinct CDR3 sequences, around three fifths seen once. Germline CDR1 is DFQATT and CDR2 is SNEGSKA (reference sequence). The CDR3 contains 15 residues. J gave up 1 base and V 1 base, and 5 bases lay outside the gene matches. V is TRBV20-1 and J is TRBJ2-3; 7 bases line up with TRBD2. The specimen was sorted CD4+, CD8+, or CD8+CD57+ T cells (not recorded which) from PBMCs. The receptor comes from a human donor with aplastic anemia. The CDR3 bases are TGCAGTGCTAGAGGGGGGAGCGGGGGCACAGATACGCAGTATTTT. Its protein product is CSARGGSGGTDTQYF.